The T cell receptor (beta chain) under discussion was sequenced for a study of tumor-infiltrating lymphocytes in primary liver carcinoma. Across the whole study: The cohort consisted of patients whose primary liver carcinoma was surgically resected. Samples returned roughly 3.5 to 7.13 million productive TCRbeta reads each. Read depth did not differ significantly between tissue types.

From germline, CDR1 is MNHEY and CDR2 SVGAGI. This CDR3 comprises 15 residues. The V and J ends lost 0 bases and 5 bases, in that order; junction bases with no gene match: 5. Researchers drew blood RNA from unsorted whole blood and extracted germline DNA as well. A primer matching the constant region was used to make TCR beta cDNA from 500 to 650 ng of total RNA. Three rounds of nested multiplex PCR with slightly modified ARM-PCR produced TCR beta libraries. It was with TRBV1-TRBV30 forward primers and a C-beta reverse primer that the first two PCR rounds were run, at about 10 cycles each. TCRdb processed the multiplex PCR reads anew with MiXCR; each CDR3 protein has one entry. The data show hundreds of thousands of distinct CDR3 sequences, roughly 60% seen once. The table lists this clonotype with many counts.

The V call is TRBV6-5, the J call TRBJ2-7; 9 bases are shared with TRBD1. Input material: peripheral blood. This TCR was recovered from a middle-aged man with primary liver carcinoma and hepatitis B virus infection. CDR3 sequence reads: CASSYSPGTGNEQYF. Here the CDR3 DNA reads TGTGCCAGCAGTTACTCACCCGGGACAGGGAACGAGCAGTACTTC.